The T cell receptor (beta chain) described here comes from a study of OX40 agonist ivuxolimab in advanced cancers. The overall study: Those treated in dose escalation had hepatocellular carcinoma, melanoma, renal cell cancer or head and neck cancer.

Trimming shortened V by 4 bases and J by 4 bases, and 17 bases separated the two germline ends. There are 15 residues in the CDR3. Germline values: CDR1 SGHNT, CDR2 YYREEE (reference sequence). Some clones are missing from TCRdb's copy, which holds only in-frame ones; the method was immunoSEQ multiplex PCR. The sample lists around 72,000 clones; about 84% were seen once. V gene TRBV5-4 combines with J gene TRBJ1-2; D gene uncertain. The sequence was collected from an adult with an advanced solid tumor such as melanoma, head and neck, liver or kidney cancer. Sample: CD4+ or CD8+ T cells sorted from blood, taken in a trial of the OX40 agonist ivuxolimab. The CDR3 spells CASSPDTMISYGYTF. In DNA, the CDR3 is TGTGCCAGCAGCCCAGACACAATGATCAGCTATGGCTACACCTTC.